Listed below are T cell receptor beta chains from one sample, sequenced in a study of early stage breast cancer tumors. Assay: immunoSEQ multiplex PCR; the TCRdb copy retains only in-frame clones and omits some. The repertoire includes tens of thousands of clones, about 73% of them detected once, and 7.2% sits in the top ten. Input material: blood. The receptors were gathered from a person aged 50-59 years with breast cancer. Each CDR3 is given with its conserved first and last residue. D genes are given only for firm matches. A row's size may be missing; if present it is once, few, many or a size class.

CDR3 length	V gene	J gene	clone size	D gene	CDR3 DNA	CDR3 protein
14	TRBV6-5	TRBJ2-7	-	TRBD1	TGTGCCAGCAGCAGGGACAGGGGTGCCTACGAGCAGTACTTC	CASSRDRGAYEQYF
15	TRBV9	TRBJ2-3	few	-	TGTGCCAGCAGCGTTAGCGGAGACCGTAGAGATACGCAGTATTTT	CASSVSGDRRDTQYF
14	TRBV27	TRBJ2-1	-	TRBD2	TGTGCCAGTCAGAGTAGGGGAGGGAACGTTGAGCAGTTCTTC	CASQSRGGNVEQFF
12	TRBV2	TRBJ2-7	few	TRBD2	TGTGCCAGCACGGGGGGGTTCGACGAGCAGTACTTC	CASTGGFDEQYF
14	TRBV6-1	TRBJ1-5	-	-	TGTGCCATCACTCCCACCACAGGGTTCGACCCCCAGCATTTT	CAITPTTGFDPQHF
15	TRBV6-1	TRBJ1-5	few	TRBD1	TGTGCCAGCAGTGTTGGGACAGGGGGCGATCAGCCCCAGCATTTT	CASSVGTGGDQPQHF
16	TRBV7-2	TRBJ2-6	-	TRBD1	TGTGCCAGCAGCTTGGACAGGGCAAACGGGGCCAACGTCCTGACTTTC	CASSLDRANGANVLTF
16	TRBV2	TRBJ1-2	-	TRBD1	TGTGCCAGCAGTGGCAAGGGGACAGGGACCGACTATGGCTACACCTTC	CASSGKGTGTDYGYTF
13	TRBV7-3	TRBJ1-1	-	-	TGTGCCAGCAGCTTAAATCGTGCAGATGAAGCTTTCTTT	CASSLNRADEAFF
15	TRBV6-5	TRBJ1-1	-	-	TGTGCCAGCAGTTACTCGGGGGCTTCGAACACTGAAGCTTTCTTT	CASSYSGASNTEAFF
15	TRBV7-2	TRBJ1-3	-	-	TGTGCCAGCAGCCCTAGCCGGGGGTCTGGAAACACCATATATTTT	CASSPSRGSGNTIYF
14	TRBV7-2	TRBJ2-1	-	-	TGTGCCAGCAGCTGGCGGGGTCTCTACAATGAGCAGTTCTTC	CASSWRGLYNEQFF
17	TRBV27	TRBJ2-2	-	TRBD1	TGTGCCAGCAACCCTTTGGGTAGGACAGGGGGCACCGGGGAGCTGTTTTTT	CASNPLGRTGGTGELFF
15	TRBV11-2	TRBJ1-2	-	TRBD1	TGTGCCAGCAGCTCCCTATGGAGGGGACAGTTTGGCTACACCTTC	CASSSLWRGQFGYTF
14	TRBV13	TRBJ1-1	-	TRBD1	TGTGCCAGCAGCGTGACAGGGGAGGTAACTGAAGCTTTCTTT	CASSVTGEVTEAFF
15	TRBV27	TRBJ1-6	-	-	TGTGCCAGCAGTTTATCCCAGACCTATAATTCACCCCTCCACTTT	CASSLSQTYNSPLHF
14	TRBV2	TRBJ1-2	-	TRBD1	TGTGCCAGCTCCTTTTCGGCAGGGGGCTCTGGCTACACCTTC	CASSFSAGGSGYTF
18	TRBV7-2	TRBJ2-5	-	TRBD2	TGTGCCAGCAGCCCGAGACTAGCGGGGGGCTCCTACCAAGAGACCCAGTACTTC	CASSPRLAGGSYQETQYF
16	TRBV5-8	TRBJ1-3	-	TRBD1	TGTGCCCGGCGAAAGATCGACAGGGGAACTGGAAACACCATATATTTT	CARRKIDRGTGNTIYF
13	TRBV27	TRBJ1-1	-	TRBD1	TGTGCCAGCAGTTTAAACAGGGGAACCGAAGCTTTCTTT	CASSLNRGTEAFF
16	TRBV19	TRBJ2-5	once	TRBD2	TGTGCCAGTAGTGGCCTGGGCGGGGGTTACCAAGAGACCCAGTACTTC	CASSGLGGGYQETQYF
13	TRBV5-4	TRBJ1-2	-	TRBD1	TGTGCCAGCAGCTTGGCAGGGGGCTATGGCTACACCTTC	CASSLAGGYGYTF
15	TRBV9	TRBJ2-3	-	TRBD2	TGTGCCAGCAGCGTTGGGGGACTAGTGTTAGATACGCAGTATTTT	CASSVGGLVLDTQYF
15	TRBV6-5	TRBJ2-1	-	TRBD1	TGTGCCAGCAGAACAGACAGGGATCCCTACAATGAGCAGTTCTTC	CASRTDRDPYNEQFF
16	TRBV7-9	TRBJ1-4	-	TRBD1	TGTGCCAGCAGCTTAGGGGCAGGGGGACGAGAAGAAAAACTGTTTTTT	CASSLGAGGREEKLFF
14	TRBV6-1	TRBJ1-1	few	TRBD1	TGTGCCACCCCGGGGACAGTCGGGAAGACTGAAGCTTTCTTT	CATPGTVGKTEAFF
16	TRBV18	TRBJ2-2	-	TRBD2	TGTGCCAGCTCACCATGGCTAGCGGGAGAGGCCGGGGAGCTGTTTTTT	CASSPWLAGEAGELFF
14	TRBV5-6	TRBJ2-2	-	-	TGTGCCAGCAGCTTAAGGAGGGGCACCGGGGAGCTGTTTTTT	CASSLRRGTGELFF
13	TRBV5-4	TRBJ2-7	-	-	TGTGCCAGCAGTCCAGCGGGCTCCTACGAGCAGTACTTC	CASSPAGSYEQYF